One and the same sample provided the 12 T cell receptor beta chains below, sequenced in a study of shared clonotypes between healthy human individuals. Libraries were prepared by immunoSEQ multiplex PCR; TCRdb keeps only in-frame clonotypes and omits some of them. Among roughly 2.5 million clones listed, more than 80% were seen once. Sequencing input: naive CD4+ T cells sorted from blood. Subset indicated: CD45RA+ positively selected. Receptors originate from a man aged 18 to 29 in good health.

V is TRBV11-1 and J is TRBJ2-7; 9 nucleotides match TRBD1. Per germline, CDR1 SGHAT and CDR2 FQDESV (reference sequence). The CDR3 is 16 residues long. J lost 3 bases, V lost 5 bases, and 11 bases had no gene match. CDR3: CASSEPGQGTFYEQYF. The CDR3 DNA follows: TGTGCCAGCAGCGAACCGGGACAGGGCACCTTCTACGAGCAGTACTTC.

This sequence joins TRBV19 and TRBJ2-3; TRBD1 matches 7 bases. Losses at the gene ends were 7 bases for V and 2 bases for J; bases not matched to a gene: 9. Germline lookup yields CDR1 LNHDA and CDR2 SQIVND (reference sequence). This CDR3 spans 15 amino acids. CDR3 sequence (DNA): TGTGCCAGTATCAGAAGGGACAGTCCCACAGATACGCAGTATTTT. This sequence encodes CASIRRDSPTDTQYF. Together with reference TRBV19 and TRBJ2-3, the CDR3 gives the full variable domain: DGGITQSPKYLFRKEGQNVTLSCEQNLNHDAMYWYRQDPGQGLRLIYYSQIVNDFQKGDIAEGYSVSREKKESFPLTVTSAQKNPTAFYLCASIRRDSPTDTQYFGPGTRLTVL.

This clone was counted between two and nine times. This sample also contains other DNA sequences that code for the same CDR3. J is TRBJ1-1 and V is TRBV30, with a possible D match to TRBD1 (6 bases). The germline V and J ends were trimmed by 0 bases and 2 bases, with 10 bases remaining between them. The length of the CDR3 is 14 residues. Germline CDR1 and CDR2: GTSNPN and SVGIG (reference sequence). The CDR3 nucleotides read TGTGCCTGGAGTGTAGGGGGGGGAAACACTGAAGCTTTCTTT. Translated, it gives CAWSVGGGNTEAFF.

The CDR3 is CASTGDRGREQYF. The CDR3 DNA follows: TGTGCCAGCACCGGGGACAGGGGACGCGAGCAGTACTTC. This chain links TRBV2 with TRBJ2-7, with TRBD1 identical over 10 bases. This CDR3 comprises 13 residues. Germline values: CDR1 SNHLY, CDR2 FYNNEI. After removal of 7 bases from V and 6 bases from J, the junction contained 6 bases not matched to a gene.

The CDR3 loop reads CAISPGPNVHEQYF. CDR3 DNA sequence: TGTGCCATCAGTCCGGGTCCAAATGTCCACGAGCAGTACTTC. The V gene is TRBV10-3, the J gene TRBJ2-7; D ambiguous. CDR1 ENHRY and CDR2 SYGVKD come from the germline V gene. The CDR3 is made up of 14 amino acids. V shed 5 bases and J shed 5 bases, with 16 bases lying between them.

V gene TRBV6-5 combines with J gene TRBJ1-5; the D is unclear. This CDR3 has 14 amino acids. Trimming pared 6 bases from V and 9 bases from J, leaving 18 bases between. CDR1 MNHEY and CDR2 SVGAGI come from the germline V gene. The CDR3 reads CASSSYSGFTPQHF. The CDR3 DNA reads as TGTGCCAGCAGCTCTTACAGCGGTTTTACGCCCCAGCATTTT.

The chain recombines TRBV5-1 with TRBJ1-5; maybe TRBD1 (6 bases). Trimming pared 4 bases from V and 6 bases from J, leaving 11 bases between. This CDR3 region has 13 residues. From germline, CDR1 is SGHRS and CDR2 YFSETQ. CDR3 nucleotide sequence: TGCGCCAGCAGCCCGGAGGGGGGTCAGCCCCAGCATTTT. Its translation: CASSPEGGQPQHF. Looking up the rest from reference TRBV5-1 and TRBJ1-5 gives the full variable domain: KAGVTQTPRYLIKTRGQQVTLSCSPISGHRSVSWYQQTPGQGLQFLFEYFSETQRNKGNFPGRFSGRQFSNSRSEMNVSTLELGDSALYLCASSPEGGQPQHFGDGTRLSIL.

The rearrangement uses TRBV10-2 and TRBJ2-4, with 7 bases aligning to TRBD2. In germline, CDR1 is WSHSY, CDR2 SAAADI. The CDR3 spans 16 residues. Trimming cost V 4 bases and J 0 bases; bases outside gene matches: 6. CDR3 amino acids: CASSGLAELAKNIQYF. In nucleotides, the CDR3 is TGCGCCAGCAGTGGGCTAGCGGAACTAGCCAAAAACATTCAGTACTTC.

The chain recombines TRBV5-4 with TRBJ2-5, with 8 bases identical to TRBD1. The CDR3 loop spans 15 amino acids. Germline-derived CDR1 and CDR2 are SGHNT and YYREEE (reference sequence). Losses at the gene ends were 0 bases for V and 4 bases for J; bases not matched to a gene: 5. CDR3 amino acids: CASSLDRGMGETQYF. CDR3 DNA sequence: TGTGCCAGCAGCTTGGACAGGGGGATGGGAGAGACCCAGTACTTC.

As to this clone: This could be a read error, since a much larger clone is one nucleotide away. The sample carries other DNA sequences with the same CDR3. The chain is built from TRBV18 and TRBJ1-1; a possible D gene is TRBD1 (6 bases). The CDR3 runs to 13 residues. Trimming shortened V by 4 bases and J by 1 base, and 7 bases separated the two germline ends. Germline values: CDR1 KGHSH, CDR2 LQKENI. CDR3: CASSQDRNTEAFF. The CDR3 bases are TGTGCCAGCTCACAGGACAGGAACACTGAAGCTTTCTTT.

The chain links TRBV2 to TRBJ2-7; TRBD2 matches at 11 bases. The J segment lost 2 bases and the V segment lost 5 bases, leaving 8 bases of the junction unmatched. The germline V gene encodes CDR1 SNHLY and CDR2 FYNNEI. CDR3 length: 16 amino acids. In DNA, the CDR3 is TGTGCCAGCAGTTCGACACCGGGACTAGCGGCCTACGAGCAGTACTTC. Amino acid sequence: CASSSTPGLAAYEQYF.

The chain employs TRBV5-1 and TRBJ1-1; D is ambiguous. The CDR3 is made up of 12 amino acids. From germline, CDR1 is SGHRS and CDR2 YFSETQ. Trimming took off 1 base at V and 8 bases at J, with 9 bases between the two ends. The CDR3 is CASSLYGREAFF. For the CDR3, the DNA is TGCGCCAGCAGCTTGTACGGACGGGAAGCTTTCTTT.